The 3 T cell receptor beta chains reported below all come from one sample, sequenced in a study of shared clonotypes between healthy human individuals. Measured with immunoSEQ multiplex PCR; TCRdb has only the in-frame clones, and not every one. The sample has 2 million to 2.5 million clones, approximately 96% seen once. Sequencing was carried out using naive CD4+ T cells sorted from blood. Subset denoted: CD45RA+ positively selected. These receptors originate from a man in his late teens or twenties in good health.

The chain links TRBV10-1 to TRBJ1-6, with D possibly being TRBD1 (5 bases). Trimming stripped 7 bases from V and 5 bases from J, with 21 bases between. The CDR3 consists of 17 residues. In germline, CDR1 is WNHNN, CDR2 SYGVQD (reference sequence). For the CDR3, the DNA is TGCGCCAGCACCATCAAGATTGGGGCGGGGGATAATTCACCCCTCCACTTT. It encodes CASTIKIGAGDNSPLHF.

V gene TRBV5-1 combines with J gene TRBJ2-7, with D possibly matching TRBD2 (5 bases). CDR1 is SGHRS, CDR2 YFSETQ, per germline. Trimming left V 5 bases short and J 5 bases short, with 11 bases between. The CDR3 runs 12 residues. CDR3 sequence reads: CASRDPSHEQYF. CDR3 DNA sequence: TGCGCCAGCAGGGACCCTAGCCACGAGCAGTACTTC.

The J gene is TRBJ2-5, the V gene TRBV29-1, with a possible D match to TRBD1 (5 bases). Trimming removed 2 bases at V and 4 bases at J, with 11 bases between. Germline CDR1 is SQVTM and CDR2 is ANQGSEA. The CDR3 extends over 13 amino acids. The DNA of the CDR3 is TGCAGCGTTGAACAGGGTTATGGAGAGACCCAGTACTTC. It is translated as CSVEQGYGETQYF.